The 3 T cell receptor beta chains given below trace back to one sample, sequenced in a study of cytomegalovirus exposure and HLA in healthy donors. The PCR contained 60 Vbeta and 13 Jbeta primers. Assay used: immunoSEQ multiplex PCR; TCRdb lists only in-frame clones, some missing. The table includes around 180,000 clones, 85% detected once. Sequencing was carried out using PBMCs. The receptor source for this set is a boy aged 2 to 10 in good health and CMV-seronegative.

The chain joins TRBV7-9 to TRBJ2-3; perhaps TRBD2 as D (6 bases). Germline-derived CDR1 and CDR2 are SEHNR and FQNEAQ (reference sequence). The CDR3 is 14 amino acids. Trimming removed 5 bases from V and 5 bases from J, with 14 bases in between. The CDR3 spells CASSHDGGLDTQYF. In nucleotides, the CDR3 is TGTGCCAGCAGCCATGATGGGGGACTAGATACGCAGTATTTT.

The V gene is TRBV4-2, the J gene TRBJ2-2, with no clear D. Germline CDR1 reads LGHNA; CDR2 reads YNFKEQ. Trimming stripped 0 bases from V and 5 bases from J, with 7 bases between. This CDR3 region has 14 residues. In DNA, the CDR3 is TGTGCCAGCAGCCAAGATGGCGGTACCGGGGAGCTGTTTTTT. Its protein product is CASSQDGGTGELFF.

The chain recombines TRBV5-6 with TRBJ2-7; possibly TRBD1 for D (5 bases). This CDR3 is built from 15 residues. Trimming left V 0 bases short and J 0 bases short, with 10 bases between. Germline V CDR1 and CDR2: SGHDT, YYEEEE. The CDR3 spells CASSLGQRLSYEQYF. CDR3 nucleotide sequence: TGTGCCAGCAGCTTGGGACAGCGTCTCTCCTACGAGCAGTACTTC.